These T cell receptor beta chains were read from a single sample in a study of a mutant IDH1 vaccine in newly diagnosed glioma. The protocol was immunoSEQ multiplex PCR, while the TCRdb copy is restricted to in-frame clones and leaves out a portion. This sample yields 30,000 to 40,000 clones, of which more than 80% are seen a single time; approximately 5.1% belongs to the top ten. These receptors have no known antigen. Here the sequenced sample was PBMCs, taken from a glioma patient whose treatment included an IDH1 peptide vaccine. The source of these receptors is a man aged 40-49 years with glioma. Each CDR3 is given with its conserved first and last residue. D genes are given only for firm matches. Part of the rows lack a size; the others show once, few, many or a class for expanded clones.

clone size,D gene,J gene,V gene,CDR3 protein,CDR3 DNA
NA,NA,TRBJ2-7,TRBV7-2,CASSSQPPTGYISYEQYF,TGTGCCAGCAGCTCCCAGCCCCCCACAGGGTACATCTCCTACGAGCAGTACTTC
NA,NA,TRBJ2-7,TRBV7-2,CASSLGWTANYEQYF,TGTGCCAGCAGCCTAGGATGGACAGCTAACTACGAGCAGTACTTC
NA,NA,TRBJ1-2,TRBV6-6,CASSYSVSSGGYTF,TGTGCCAGCAGTTACTCGGTCAGTTCGGGGGGCTACACCTTC
NA,TRBD2,TRBJ2-1,TRBV27,CASSSASGRPNNEQFF,TGTGCCAGCAGTTCGGCTAGCGGTCGTCCAAACAATGAGCAGTTCTTC
once,NA,TRBJ2-2,TRBV7-3,CASSLAGGITGELFF,TGTGCCAGCAGCCTCGCAGGAGGAATCACCGGGGAGCTGTTTTTT
NA,TRBD1,TRBJ2-1,TRBV5-4,CASSPGTGDYNEQFF,TGTGCCAGCAGCCCCGGGACAGGGGACTACAATGAGCAGTTCTTC
NA,TRBD1,TRBJ2-7,TRBV5-1,CASSWGRGQGYEQYF,TGCGCCAGCAGCTGGGGGAGGGGACAGGGCTACGAGCAGTACTTC
NA,TRBD1,TRBJ2-1,TRBV4-1,CASSQAPTGAANEQFF,TGCGCCAGCAGCCAAGCGCCGACAGGGGCGGCAAATGAGCAGTTCTTC
NA,TRBD1,TRBJ1-2,TRBV5-1,CASSLDDRAFYGYTF,TGCGCCAGCAGCTTGGACGACAGGGCGTTCTATGGCTACACCTTC
NA,TRBD2,TRBJ2-1,TRBV10-1,CASSESLAGENEQFF,TGCGCCAGCAGTGAGTCTCTAGCGGGAGAGAATGAGCAGTTCTTC
NA,NA,TRBJ1-6,TRBV27,CASSLVRDSPLHF,TGTGCCAGCAGTTTAGTAAGGGATTCACCCCTCCACTTT
NA,NA,TRBJ1-1,TRBV30,CAWSKSAEAFF,TGTGCCTGGAGTAAATCAGCTGAAGCTTTCTTT
NA,NA,TRBJ2-5,TRBV7-2,CASSLIETQYF,TGTGCCAGCAGCTTAATAGAGACCCAGTACTTC
NA,NA,TRBJ2-7,TRBV6-4,CASSERLVLLCEQYF,TGTGCCAGCAGCGAACGATTAGTTTTACTCTGCGAGCAGTACTTC
NA,NA,TRBJ1-1,TRBV10-3,CAIGPGVTEAFF,TGTGCCATCGGACCGGGCGTAACTGAAGCTTTCTTT
NA,NA,TRBJ1-5,TRBV2,CASSWAGLWGNQPQHF,TGTGCCAGCAGTTGGGCAGGCCTCTGGGGCAATCAGCCCCAGCATTTT
NA,NA,TRBJ2-7,TRBV9,CASSVFGGGYEQYF,TGTGCCAGCAGCGTGTTCGGGGGCGGGTACGAGCAGTACTTC
NA,NA,TRBJ1-4,TRBV5-8,CASSPITTTNEKLFF,TGTGCCAGCAGCCCTATCACTACAACTAATGAAAAACTGTTTTTT
NA,NA,TRBJ2-2,TRBV6-1,CASSYMGGELFF,TGTGCCAGCAGTTATATGGGCGGGGAGCTGTTTTTT
once,TRBD1,TRBJ2-7,TRBV28,CASRTAGTGGWEQYF,TGTGCCAGCAGAACAGCCGGGACAGGGGGCTGGGAGCAGTACTTC
NA,TRBD1,TRBJ2-2,TRBV19,CASIRGFGELFF,TGTGCCAGTATCAGGGGGTTCGGGGAGCTGTTTTTT
NA,TRBD2,TRBJ2-5,TRBV18,CASSRTSGPQETQYF,TGTGCCAGCTCCCGTACTAGCGGCCCCCAAGAGACCCAGTACTTC